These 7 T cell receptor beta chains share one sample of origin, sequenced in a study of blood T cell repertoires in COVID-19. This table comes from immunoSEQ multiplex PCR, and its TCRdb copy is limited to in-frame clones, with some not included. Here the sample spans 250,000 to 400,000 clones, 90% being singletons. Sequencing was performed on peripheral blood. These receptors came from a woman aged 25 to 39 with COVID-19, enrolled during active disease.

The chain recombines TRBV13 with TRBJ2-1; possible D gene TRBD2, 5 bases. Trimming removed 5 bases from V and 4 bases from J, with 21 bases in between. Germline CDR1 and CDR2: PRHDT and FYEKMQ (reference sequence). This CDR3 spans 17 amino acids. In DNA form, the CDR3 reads TGTGCCAGCAGCATCCATAATAGCGTTATGGGATACAATGAGCAGTTCTTC. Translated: CASSIHNSVMGYNEQFF.

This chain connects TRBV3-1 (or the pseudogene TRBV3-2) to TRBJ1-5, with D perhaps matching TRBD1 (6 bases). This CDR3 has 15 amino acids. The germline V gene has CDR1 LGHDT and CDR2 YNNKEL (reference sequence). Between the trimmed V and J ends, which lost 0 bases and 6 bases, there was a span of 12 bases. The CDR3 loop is CASSQDSARGQPQHF. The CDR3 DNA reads TGTGCCAGCAGCCAAGATTCGGCCAGGGGTCAGCCCCAGCATTTT.

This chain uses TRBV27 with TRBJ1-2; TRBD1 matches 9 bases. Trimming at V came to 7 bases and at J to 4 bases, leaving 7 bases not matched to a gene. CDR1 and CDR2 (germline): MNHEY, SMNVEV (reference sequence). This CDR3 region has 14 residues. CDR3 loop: CASKRDRVSYGYTF. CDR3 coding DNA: TGTGCCAGCAAACGGGACAGGGTCAGCTATGGCTACACCTTC.

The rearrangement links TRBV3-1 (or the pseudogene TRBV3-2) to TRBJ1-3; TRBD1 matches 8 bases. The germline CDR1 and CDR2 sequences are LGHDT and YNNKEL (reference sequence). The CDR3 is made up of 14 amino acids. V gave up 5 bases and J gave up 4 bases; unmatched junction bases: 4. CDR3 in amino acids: CASSGQGQGNTIYF. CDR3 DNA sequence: TGTGCCAGCAGCGGACAGGGACAAGGAAACACCATATATTTT.

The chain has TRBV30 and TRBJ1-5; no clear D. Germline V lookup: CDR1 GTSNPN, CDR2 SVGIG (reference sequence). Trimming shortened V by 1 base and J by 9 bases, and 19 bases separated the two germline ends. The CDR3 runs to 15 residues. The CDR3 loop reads CAWSAGADLGRPQHF. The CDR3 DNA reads TGTGCCTGGAGTGCAGGAGCGGACCTCGGGCGGCCCCAGCATTTT.

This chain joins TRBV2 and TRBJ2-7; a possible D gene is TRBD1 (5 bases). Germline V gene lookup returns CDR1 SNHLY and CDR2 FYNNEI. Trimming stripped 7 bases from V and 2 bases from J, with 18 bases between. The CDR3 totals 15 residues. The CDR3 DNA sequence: TGTGCCAGCACCGACAGCATTTTCAGTACCTACGAGCAGTACTTC. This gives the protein CASTDSIFSTYEQYF.

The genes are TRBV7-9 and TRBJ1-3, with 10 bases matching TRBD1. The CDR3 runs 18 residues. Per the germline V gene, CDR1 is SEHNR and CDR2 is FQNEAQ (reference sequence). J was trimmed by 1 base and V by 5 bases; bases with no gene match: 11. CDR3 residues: CASSRKPLGQGSGNTIYF. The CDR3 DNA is TGTGCCAGCAGCCGAAAACCTTTGGGACAGGGGTCTGGAAACACCATATATTTT.